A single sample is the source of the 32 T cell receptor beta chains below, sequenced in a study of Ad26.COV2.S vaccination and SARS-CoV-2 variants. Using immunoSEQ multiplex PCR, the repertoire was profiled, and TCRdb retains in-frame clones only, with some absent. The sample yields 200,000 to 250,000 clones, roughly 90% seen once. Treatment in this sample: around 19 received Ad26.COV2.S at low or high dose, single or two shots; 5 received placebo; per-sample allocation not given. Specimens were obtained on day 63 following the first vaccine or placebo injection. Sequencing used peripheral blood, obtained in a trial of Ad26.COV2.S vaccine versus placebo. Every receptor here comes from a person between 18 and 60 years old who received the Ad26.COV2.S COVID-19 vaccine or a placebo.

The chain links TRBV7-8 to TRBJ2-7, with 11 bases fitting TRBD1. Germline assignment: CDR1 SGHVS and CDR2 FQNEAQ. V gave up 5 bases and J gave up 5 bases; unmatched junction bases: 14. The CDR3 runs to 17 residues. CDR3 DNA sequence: TGTGCCAGCAGCCCGCTCCCGGGACAGGGGGTGACTAACGAGCAGTACTTC. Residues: CASSPLPGQGVTNEQYF.

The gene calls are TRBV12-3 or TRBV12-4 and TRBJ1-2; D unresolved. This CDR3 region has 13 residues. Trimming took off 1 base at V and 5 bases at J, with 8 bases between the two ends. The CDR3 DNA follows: TGTGCCAGCAGTTTAGGGGCGGGGTATGGCTACACCTTC. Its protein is CASSLGAGYGYTF.

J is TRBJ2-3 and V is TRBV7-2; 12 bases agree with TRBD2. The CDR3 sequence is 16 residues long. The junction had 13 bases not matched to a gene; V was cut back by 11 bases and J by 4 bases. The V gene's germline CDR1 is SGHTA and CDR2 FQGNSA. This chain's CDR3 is CAVPSSGRAVADTQYF. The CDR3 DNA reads TGTGCCGTGCCATCTAGCGGGAGGGCCGTGGCAGATACGCAGTATTTT.

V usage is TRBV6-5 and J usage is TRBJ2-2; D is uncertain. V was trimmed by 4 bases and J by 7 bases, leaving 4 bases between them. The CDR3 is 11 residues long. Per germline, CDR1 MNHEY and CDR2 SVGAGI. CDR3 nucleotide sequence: TGTGCCAGCAGTTCAATCGGGGAGCTGTTTTTT. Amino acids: CASSSIGELFF.

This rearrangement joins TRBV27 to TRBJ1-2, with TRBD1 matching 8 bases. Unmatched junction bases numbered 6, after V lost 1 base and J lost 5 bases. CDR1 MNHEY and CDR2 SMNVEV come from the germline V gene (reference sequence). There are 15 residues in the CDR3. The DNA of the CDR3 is TGTGCCAGCAGTTTATGGGGACAGGAAGGGTATGGCTACACCTTC. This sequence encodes CASSLWGQEGYGYTF.

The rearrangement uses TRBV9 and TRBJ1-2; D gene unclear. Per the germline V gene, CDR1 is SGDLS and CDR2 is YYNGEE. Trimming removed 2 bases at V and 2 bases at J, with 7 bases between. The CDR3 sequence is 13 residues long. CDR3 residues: CASSVLENYGYTF. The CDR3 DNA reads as TGTGCCAGCAGCGTGCTGGAGAACTATGGCTACACCTTC.

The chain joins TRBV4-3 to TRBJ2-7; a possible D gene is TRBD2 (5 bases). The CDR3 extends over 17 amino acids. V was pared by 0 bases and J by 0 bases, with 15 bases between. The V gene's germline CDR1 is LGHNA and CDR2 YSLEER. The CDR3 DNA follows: TGCGCCAGCAGCCAAGAGACTGAGGGCGGTTACTCCTACGAGCAGTACTTC. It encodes CASSQETEGGYSYEQYF.

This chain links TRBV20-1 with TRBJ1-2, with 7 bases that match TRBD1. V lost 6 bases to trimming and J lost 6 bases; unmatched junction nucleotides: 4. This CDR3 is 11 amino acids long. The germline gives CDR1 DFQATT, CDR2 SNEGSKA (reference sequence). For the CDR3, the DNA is TGCAGTGCCCACAGGGGAAATGGCTACACCTTC. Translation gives CSAHRGNGYTF.

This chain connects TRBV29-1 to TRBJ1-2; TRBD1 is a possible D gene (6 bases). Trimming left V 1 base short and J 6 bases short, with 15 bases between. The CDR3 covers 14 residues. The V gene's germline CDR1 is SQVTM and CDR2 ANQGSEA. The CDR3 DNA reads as TGCAGCGTTGAAGGCCGGGGGCCTCTGGATGGCTACACCTTC. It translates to CSVEGRGPLDGYTF.

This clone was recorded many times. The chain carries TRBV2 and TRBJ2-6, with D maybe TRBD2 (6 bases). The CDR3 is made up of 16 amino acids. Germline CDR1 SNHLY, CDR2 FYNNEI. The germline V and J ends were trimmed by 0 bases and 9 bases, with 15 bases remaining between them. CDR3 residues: CASSEALRGMGNVLTF. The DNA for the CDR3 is TGTGCCAGCAGTGAAGCGCTTCGGGGGATGGGCAACGTCCTGACTTTC.

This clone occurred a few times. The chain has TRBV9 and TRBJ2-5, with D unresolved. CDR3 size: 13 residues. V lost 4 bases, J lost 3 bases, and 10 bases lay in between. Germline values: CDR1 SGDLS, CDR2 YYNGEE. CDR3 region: CASSSRPKETQYF. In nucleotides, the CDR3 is TGTGCCAGCAGCTCTCGCCCTAAAGAGACCCAGTACTTC.

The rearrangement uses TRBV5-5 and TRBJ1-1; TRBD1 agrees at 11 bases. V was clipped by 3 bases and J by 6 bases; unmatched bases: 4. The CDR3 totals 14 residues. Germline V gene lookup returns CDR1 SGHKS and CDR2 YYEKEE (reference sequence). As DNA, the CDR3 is TGTGCCAGCAGCTGGGGACAGGGGGGCTCTGAAGCTTTCTTT. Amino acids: CASSWGQGGSEAFF.

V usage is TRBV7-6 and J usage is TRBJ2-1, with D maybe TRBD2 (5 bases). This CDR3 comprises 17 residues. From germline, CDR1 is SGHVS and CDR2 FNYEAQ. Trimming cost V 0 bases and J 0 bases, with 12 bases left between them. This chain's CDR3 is CASSLAAWTASYNEQFF. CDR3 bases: TGTGCCAGCAGCTTAGCCGCCTGGACTGCCTCCTACAATGAGCAGTTCTTC.

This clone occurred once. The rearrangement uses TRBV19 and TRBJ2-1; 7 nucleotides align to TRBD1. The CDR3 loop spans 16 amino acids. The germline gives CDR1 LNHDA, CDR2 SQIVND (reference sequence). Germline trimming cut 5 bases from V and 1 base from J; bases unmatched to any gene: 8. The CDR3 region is CASSSRQGRSYNEQFF. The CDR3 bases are TGTGCCAGTAGTTCAAGACAGGGCCGGTCCTACAATGAGCAGTTCTTC.

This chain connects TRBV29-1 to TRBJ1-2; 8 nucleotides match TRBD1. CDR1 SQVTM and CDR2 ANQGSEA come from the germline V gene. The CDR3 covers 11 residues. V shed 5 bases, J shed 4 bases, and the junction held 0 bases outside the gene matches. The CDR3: CSVTGGYGYTF. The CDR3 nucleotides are TGCAGCGTTACAGGGGGCTATGGCTACACCTTC.

CDR3 sequence reads: CASSLLLAGGPTDTQYF. The CDR3 coding sequence is TGTGCCAGCAGTTTATTGCTAGCGGGAGGGCCCACAGATACGCAGTATTTT. J is TRBJ2-3 and V is TRBV28; 12 bases are shared with TRBD2. This CDR3 contains 17 residues. Trimming at V came to 1 base and at J to 2 bases, leaving 4 bases not matched to a gene. Germline CDR1 is MDHEN and CDR2 is SYDVKM.

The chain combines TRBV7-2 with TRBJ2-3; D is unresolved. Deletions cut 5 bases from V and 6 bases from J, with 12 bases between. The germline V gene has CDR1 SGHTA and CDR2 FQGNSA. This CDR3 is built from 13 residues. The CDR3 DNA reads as TGTGCCAGCAGCCTATCGACTGGGGATACGCAGTATTTT. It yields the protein CASSLSTGDTQYF.

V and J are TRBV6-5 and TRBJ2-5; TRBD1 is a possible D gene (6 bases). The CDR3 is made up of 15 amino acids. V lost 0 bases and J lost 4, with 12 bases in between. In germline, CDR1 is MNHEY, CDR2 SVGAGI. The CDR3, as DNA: TGTGCCAGCAGTTACTCGAAAGGCAGGGGAGAGACCCAGTACTTC. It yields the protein CASSYSKGRGETQYF.

The CDR3 nucleotides are TGTGCCAGCATACCGTCGGACACCGGGGAGCTGTTTTTT. Amino acids: CASIPSDTGELFF. The chain combines TRBV12-3 or TRBV12-4 with TRBJ2-2; no clear D. The CDR3 totals 13 residues. The V gene lost 7 bases and the J gene lost 3 bases, with 9 bases spanning the gap.

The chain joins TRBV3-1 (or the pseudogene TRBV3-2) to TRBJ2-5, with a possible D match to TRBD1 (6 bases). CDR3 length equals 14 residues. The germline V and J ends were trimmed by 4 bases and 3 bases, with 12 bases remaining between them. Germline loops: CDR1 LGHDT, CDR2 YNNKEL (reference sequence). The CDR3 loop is CASSPGEGEETQYF. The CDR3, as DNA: TGTGCCAGCAGCCCAGGGGAAGGTGAAGAGACCCAGTACTTC.

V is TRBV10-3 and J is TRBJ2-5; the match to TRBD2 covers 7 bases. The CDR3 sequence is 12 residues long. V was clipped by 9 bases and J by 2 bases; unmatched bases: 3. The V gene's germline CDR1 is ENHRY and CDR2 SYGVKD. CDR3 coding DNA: TGTGCCATTTCTAGCGGTCAAGAGACCCAGTACTTC. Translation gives CAISSGQETQYF.

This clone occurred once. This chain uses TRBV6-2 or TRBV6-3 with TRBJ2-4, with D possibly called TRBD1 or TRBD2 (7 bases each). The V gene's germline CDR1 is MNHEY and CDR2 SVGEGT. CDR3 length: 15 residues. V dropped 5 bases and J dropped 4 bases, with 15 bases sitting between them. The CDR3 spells CASSRSGTAKNIQYF. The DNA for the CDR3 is TGTGCCAGCAGTCGGAGCGGGACAGCAAAAAACATTCAGTACTTC.

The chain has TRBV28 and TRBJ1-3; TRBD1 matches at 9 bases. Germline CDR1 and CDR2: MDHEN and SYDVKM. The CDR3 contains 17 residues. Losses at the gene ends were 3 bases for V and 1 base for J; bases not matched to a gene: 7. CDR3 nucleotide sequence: TGTGCCAGCAGTTTCGGGGACAGGGCTATGTCTGGAAACACCATATATTTT. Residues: CASSFGDRAMSGNTIYF.

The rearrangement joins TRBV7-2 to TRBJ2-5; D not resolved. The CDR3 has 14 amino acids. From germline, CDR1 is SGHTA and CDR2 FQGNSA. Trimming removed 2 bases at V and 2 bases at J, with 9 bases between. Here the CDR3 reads CASSLLGRQETQYF. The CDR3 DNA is TGTGCCAGCAGCTTACTTGGGCGGCAAGAGACCCAGTACTTC.

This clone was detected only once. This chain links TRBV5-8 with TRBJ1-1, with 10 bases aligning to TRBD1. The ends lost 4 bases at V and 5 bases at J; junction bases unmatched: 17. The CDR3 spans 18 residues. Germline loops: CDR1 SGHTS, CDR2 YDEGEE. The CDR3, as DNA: TGTGCCAGCAGCGGCACTTGGACAGGGGGGAAATTGAGAACTGAAGCTTTCTTT. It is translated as CASSGTWTGGKLRTEAFF.

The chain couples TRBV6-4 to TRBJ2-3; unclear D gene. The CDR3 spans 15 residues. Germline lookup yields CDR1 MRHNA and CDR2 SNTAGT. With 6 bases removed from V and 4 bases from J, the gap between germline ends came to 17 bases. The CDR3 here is CASSLAFSGADTQYF. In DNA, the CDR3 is TGTGCCAGCAGCCTTGCCTTTTCTGGGGCAGATACGCAGTATTTT.

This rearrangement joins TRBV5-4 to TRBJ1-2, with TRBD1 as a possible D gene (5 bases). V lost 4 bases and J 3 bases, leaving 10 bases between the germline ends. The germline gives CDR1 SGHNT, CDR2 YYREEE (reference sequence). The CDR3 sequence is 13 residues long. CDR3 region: CASSVGLDYGYTF. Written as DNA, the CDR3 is TGTGCCAGCAGCGTGGGACTTGACTATGGCTACACCTTC.

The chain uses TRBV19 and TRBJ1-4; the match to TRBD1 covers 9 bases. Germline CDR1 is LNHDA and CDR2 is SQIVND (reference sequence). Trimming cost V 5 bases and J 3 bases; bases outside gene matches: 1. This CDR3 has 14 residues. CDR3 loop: CASSRQGANEKLFF. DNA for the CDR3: TGTGCCAGTAGTCGACAGGGGGCTAATGAAAAACTGTTTTTT.

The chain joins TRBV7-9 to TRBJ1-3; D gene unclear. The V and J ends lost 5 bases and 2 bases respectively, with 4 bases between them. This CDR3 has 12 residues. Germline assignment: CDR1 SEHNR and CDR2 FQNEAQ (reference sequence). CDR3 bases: TGTGCCAGCAGCCCCGCTGGAAACACCATATATTTT. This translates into CASSPAGNTIYF.

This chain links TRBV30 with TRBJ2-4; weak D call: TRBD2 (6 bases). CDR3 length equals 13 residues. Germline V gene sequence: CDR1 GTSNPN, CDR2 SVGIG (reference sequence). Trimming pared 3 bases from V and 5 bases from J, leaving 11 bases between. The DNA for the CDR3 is TGTGCCTGGAGCCAGGGAGGCCAAAACATTCAGTACTTC. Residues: CAWSQGGQNIQYF.

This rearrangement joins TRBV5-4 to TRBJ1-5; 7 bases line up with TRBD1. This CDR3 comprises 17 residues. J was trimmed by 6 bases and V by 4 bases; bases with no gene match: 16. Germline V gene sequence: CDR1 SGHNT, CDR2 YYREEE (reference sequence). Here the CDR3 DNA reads TGTGCCAGCAGCCGGAGGATCGACAGGGCCGTGTTTCAGCCCCAGCATTTT. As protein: CASSRRIDRAVFQPQHF.

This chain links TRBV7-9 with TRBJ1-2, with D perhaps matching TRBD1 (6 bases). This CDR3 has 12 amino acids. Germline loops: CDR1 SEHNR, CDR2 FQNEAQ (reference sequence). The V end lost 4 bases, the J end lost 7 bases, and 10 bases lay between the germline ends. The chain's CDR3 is CASSYEGGGYTF. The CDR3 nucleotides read TGTGCCAGCAGCTACGAAGGGGGTGGCTACACCTTC.